This T cell receptor beta chain was documented in a study of regulatory T cells in long-lasting Graves disease. Notes on the study in general: The study found TRBV28, TRBJ1-2 and TRBJ2-5 favored in persistent disease. Patients with persistent disease shared fewer than 3,500 public clonotypes, outpacing the 966 shared by new patients.

This sample's time point: newly diagnosed GD, antithyroid drugs for less than 3 months. There was RNA extracted from PBMCs, and the TCR library was made from it. Sequencing libraries for TCR beta were prepared with iRepertoire HTBI primers and Arm-PCR of CDR3 regions. TCRdb analysed the multiplex PCR reads with MiXCR anew, one entry per CDR3 protein. The sample yields about 540,000 distinct CDR3 sequences, roughly 14% seen once. Germline V gene data show CDR1 as SGHTA and CDR2 as FQGNSA. Trimming shortened V by 0 bases and J by 10 bases, and 13 bases separated the two germline ends. The CDR3 runs 14 residues. This clonotype was counted many times. Antigen specificity is unknown. This sample also appeared in a second study, on T cells in Graves' hyperthyroidism and ophthalmopathy. That paper states: Stable disease denoted Graves' hyperthyroidism without ophthalmopathy progression within 18 months.

The TCR sequence derives from a man younger than 40 with Graves disease. The chain uses TRBV7-2 and TRBJ1-3, with D perhaps TRBD1 (6 bases). Sample: peripheral blood mononuclear cells (PBMCs), taken at new diagnosis, from a patient treated with antithyroid drugs. As DNA, the CDR3 is TGTGCCAGCAGCTTAGCACGACAGGACGGTACCATATATTTT. Translating gives CASSLARQDGTIYF.